Sequencing of this T cell receptor (beta chain) was carried out in a study of neoadjuvant anti-PD-1 for oral cavity cancer. Study-level information: Patients without progression got a fourth dose around day 43.

Findings and caveats of the study: Non-responders to neoadjuvant nivolumab had significantly more clonal PBMC T cells than responders. Each response group had just three patients in TCR analyses.

Clones were read by immunoSEQ multiplex PCR, and TCRdb kept only the in-frame ones, dropping some. This table has nearly 10,000 clones, 60% to 70% appearing once. The CDR3 has 13 residues. Between the trimmed V and J ends, which lost 3 bases and 3 bases, there was a span of 8 bases. Germline loops: CDR1 SGHTA, CDR2 FQGNSA. As for time point: after neoadjuvant nivolumab, at surgical resection. No culture or expansion preceded analysis of these blood cells. A word on this clone: Its antigen is as yet unknown.

The sequences come from PBMCs, collected after nivolumab (anti-PD-1) treatment. The V and J genes are TRBV7-2 and TRBJ2-5, with D uncertain. The clonotype was recovered from a person aged 40 to 85 with oral cavity squamous cell carcinoma. The CDR3 loop reads CASSLVPKETQYF. CDR3 coding DNA: TGTGCCAGCAGCTTGGTACCCAAAGAGACCCAGTACTTC.